The present T cell receptor beta chain was sequenced within a study of identical twins. Findings and caveats of the study: Out-of-frame TCR alpha sharing observed in monozygotic twins exceeded model estimates. Partly confounded zero-insertion analyses could result from invariant MAIT and iNKT cells. Cord blood's abundant beta clonotypes had fewer insertions, unlike memory repertoires.

TCRdb analysed the 5' RACE reads with MiXCR anew, one entry per CDR3 protein. There are approximately 240,000 distinct CDR3 sequences in the sample; 11% to 15% occur only once, and 7% to 9% lies in the top ten. This clonotype came up many times. Its cognate antigen is unknown. Trimming cost V 8 bases and J 2 bases; bases outside gene matches: 6. CDR3 size: 14 residues. J is TRBJ2-5 and V is TRBV12-3 or TRBV12-4, with TRBD1 identical over 9 bases. Material: memory (CD45RO+) T cells sorted from blood. The TCR sequence derives from a woman in her late teens or twenties in good health. DNA of the CDR3: TGTGCCAGCTCGGACAGGGGAGGGCAAGAGACCCAGTACTTC. Amino acids: CASSDRGGQETQYF.